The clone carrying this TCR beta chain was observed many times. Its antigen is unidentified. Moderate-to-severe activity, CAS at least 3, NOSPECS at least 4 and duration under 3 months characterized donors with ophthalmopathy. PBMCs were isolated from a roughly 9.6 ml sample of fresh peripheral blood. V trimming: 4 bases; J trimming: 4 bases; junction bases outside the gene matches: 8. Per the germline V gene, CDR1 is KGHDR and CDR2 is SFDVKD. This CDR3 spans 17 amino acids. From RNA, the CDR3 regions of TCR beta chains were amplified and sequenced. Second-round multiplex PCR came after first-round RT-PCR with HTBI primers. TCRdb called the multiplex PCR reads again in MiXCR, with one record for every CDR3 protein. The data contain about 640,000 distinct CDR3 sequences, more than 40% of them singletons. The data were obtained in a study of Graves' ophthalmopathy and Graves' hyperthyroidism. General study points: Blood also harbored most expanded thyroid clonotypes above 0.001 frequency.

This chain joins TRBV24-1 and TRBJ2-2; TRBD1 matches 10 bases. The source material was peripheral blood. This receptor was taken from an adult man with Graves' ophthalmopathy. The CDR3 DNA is TGTGCCACCAGTGACGCCGGGACAGGGGTTATCACCGGGGAGCTGTTTTTT. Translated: CATSDAGTGVITGELFF.